This TCR beta chain was sequenced for a study of Ad26.COV2.S vaccination and SARS-CoV-2 variants. The study's findings and limits: Vaccine and placebo recipients had comparable breadth of non-spike TCRs.

This CDR3 contains 15 residues. Unmatched junction bases numbered 5, after V lost 0 bases and J lost 4 bases. Germline CDR1 reads MNHEY; CDR2 reads SVGEGT. Treatment meaning: over 15 received Ad26.COV2.S at low or high dose, single or two shots; about five received placebo; per-sample allocation not given. Collection of samples fell on day 63 after the first vaccine or placebo injection. A word on this clone: What it binds is unknown.

Only in-frame clones appear in the TCRdb table, and some are missing; sequencing was by immunoSEQ multiplex PCR. The sample records hundreds of thousands of clones, roughly 90% being singletons. The J gene is TRBJ2-7, the V gene TRBV6-2 or TRBV6-3; the match to TRBD2 covers 8 bases. The TCR originated in a person aged 18-65 years who received the Ad26.COV2.S COVID-19 vaccine or a placebo. The sample in question was peripheral blood, obtained in a trial of Ad26.COV2.S vaccine versus placebo. CDR3 in DNA: TGTGCCAGCAGTTACTCGAATCGGGGGGGATACGAGCAGTACTTC. It codes for CASSYSNRGGYEQYF.